This entry lists 29 T cell receptor beta chains sequenced from one sample in a study of response to subunit inactivated influenza vaccine. TCRdb redid the calling of the RT-PCR reads with MiXCR, one entry per CDR3 protein. Among about 620,000 distinct CDR3 sequences listed, approximately 10% were seen once. Source: PBMCs from blood, taken on the day of vaccination. The receptors were gathered from a man aged 45-65 years who received an inactivated influenza vaccine.

This clonotype showed up just a few times. The chain employs TRBV30 and TRBJ2-3; perhaps TRBD2 as D (5 bases). The germline CDR1 and CDR2 sequences are GTSNPN and SVGIG (reference sequence). V lost 8 bases, J lost 6 bases, and 12 bases lay in between. CDR3 length: 11 amino acids. CDR3: CAGLKRDTQYF. CDR3 in DNA: TGTGCCGGACTTAAGAGGGATACGCAGTATTTT.

This chain joins TRBV5-6 and TRBJ2-1, with no clear D. V was shortened by 0 bases and J by 6 bases, with 13 bases between the two germline ends. CDR3 size: 15 residues. Germline CDR1 is SGHDT and CDR2 is YYEEEE. CDR3 sequence reads: CASSLVGEVGNEQFF. DNA of the CDR3: TGTGCCAGCAGCTTGGTTGGCGAGGTGGGCAATGAGCAGTTCTTC.

This clonotype has ten or more counts. The genes are TRBV5-1 and TRBJ2-1; D remains ambiguous. The germline CDR1 and CDR2 sequences are SGHRS and YFSETQ. CDR3 length: 15 residues. V lost 1 base to trimming and J lost 0 bases, with 8 bases between them. The CDR3 spells CASSLMSDSYNEQFF. Here the CDR3 DNA reads TGCGCCAGCAGCTTGATGAGCGACTCCTACAATGAGCAGTTCTTC.

The V gene is TRBV4-2, the J gene TRBJ2-7, with TRBD1 matching 7 bases. With 0 bases clipped from V and 2 bases from J, the junction kept 7 bases outside the gene matches. CDR3 length: 16 amino acids. The germline gives CDR1 LGHNA, CDR2 YNFKEQ. CDR3 protein: CASSQDLGGSPYEQYF. DNA of the CDR3: TGTGCCAGCAGCCAAGATCTAGGGGGCAGTCCCTACGAGCAGTACTTC.

The sample holds a few counts of this clonotype. The V and J genes are TRBV24-1 and TRBJ2-3, with 12 bases aligning to TRBD2. The CDR3 covers 16 residues. CDR1 and CDR2 from the germline V gene are KGHDR and SFDVKD. The junction had 7 bases not matched to a gene; V was cut back by 4 bases and J by 6 bases. CDR3 in DNA: TGTGCCACCAGTGACCCTGGACTAGCGGGATCCGATACGCAGTATTTT. This codes for CATSDPGLAGSDTQYF.

This clonotype was found many times. This chain links TRBV20-1 with TRBJ2-7; perhaps TRBD2 as D (6 bases). The germline gives CDR1 DFQATT, CDR2 SNEGSKA (reference sequence). This CDR3 is 16 amino acids long. V dropped 1 base and J dropped 0 bases, with 16 bases sitting between them. The CDR3 nucleotides are TGCAGTGCTAGAGTGGGCTCTAGCGTAAGCTCCTACGAGCAGTACTTC. Translated, it gives CSARVGSSVSSYEQYF.

This clonotype was counted ten times or more. V is TRBV29-1 and J is TRBJ2-4; D remains unclear. This CDR3 is built from 15 residues. Germline lookup yields CDR1 SQVTM and CDR2 ANQGSEA. V gave up 0 bases and J gave up 1 base, with 10 bases separating them. In DNA, the CDR3 is TGCAGCGTTGAAGATTCCACGGGCGCCAAAAACATTCAGTACTTC. It yields the protein CSVEDSTGAKNIQYF. Using reference TRBV29-1 and TRBJ2-4 for the parts outside the CDR3, the full variable domain is SAVISQKPSRDICQRGTSLTIQCQVDSQVTMMFWYRQQPGQSLTLIATANQGSEATYESGFVIDKFPISRPNLTFSTLTVSNMSPEDSSIYLCSVEDSTGAKNIQYFGAGTRLSVL.

This clonotype came up a few times. The chain links TRBV18 to TRBJ2-7; no reliable D call. The CDR3 contains 14 residues. The germline V gene encodes CDR1 KGHSH and CDR2 LQKENI. V lost 6 bases and J 9 bases, leaving 21 bases between the germline ends. CDR3 coding DNA: TGTGCCAGCTCGCCAAGAGAGCAGTTTTTGGTGCAGTACTTC. The encoded protein is CASSPREQFLVQYF.

This clonotype was found a few times. This chain links TRBV5-1 with TRBJ2-1; 9 bases agree with TRBD1. The length of the CDR3 is 15 residues. J lost 2 bases, V lost 5 bases, and 5 bases had no gene match. The V gene's germline CDR1 is SGHRS and CDR2 YFSETQ. The CDR3 here is CASRGGQGAYNEQFF. The CDR3, as DNA: TGCGCCAGCAGGGGGGGACAGGGTGCCTACAATGAGCAGTTCTTC. Combining the CDR3 with reference TRBV5-1 and TRBJ2-1 gives the whole variable domain KAGVTQTPRYLIKTRGQQVTLSCSPISGHRSVSWYQQTPGQGLQFLFEYFSETQRNKGNFPGRFSGRQFSNSRSEMNVSTLELGDSALYLCASRGGQGAYNEQFFGPGTRLTVL.

The J gene is TRBJ1-2, the V gene TRBV12-3 or TRBV12-4; D remains unclear. The length of the CDR3 is 15 residues. V lost 6 bases to trimming and J lost 3 bases, with 17 bases between them. For the CDR3, the DNA is TGTGCCAGCAGCCCCCTCTCGGGCGCCTACTATGGCTACACCTTC. The encoded protein is CASSPLSGAYYGYTF.

CDR3 sequence: CASSLWQIEQYF. CDR3 in DNA: TGTGCCAGCAGCTTGTGGCAGATCGAGCAGTACTTC. The rearrangement uses TRBV5-6 and TRBJ2-7; no firm D call. In germline, CDR1 is SGHDT, CDR2 YYEEEE. CDR3 length: 12 amino acids. Trimming shortened V by 1 base and J by 6 bases, and 8 bases separated the two germline ends.

The chain uses TRBV20-1 and TRBJ2-2; D not resolved. V lost 1 base and J lost 0, with 12 bases in between. The CDR3 loop spans 16 amino acids. In germline, CDR1 is DFQATT, CDR2 SNEGSKA (reference sequence). CDR3 sequence (DNA): TGCAGTGCTAGAGGGGTGGTTCAAGCGAACACCGGGGAGCTGTTTTTT. Encoded protein: CSARGVVQANTGELFF.

In its sample, this clonotype was seen many times. The V gene is TRBV12-3 or TRBV12-4, the J gene TRBJ1-1; a possible D gene is TRBD1 (6 bases). Trimming took 2 bases from V and 0 from J, leaving 10 bases between them. The CDR3 consists of 15 residues. CDR3 coding DNA: TGTGCCAGCAGTTTATCTCAGGGGATGAACACTGAAGCTTTCTTT. Translation gives CASSLSQGMNTEAFF.

This clonotype was observed a handful of times. The V gene is TRBV3-1, the J gene TRBJ2-1; TRBD1 agrees at 7 bases. V dropped 4 bases and J dropped 3; count of bases not matched to a gene: 9. The CDR3 is 16 residues long. Looked up from germline, CDR1 is LGHDT and CDR2 is YNNKEL (reference sequence). The CDR3 DNA reads as TGTGCCAGCAGCCTCTCCGGGACAGTCGACTACAATGAGCAGTTCTTC. It is translated as CASSLSGTVDYNEQFF.

This clonotype was observed a few times. The V call is TRBV4-2, the J call TRBJ1-2; D not resolved. There are 15 residues in the CDR3. CDR1 and CDR2 (germline): LGHNA, YNFKEQ. Trimming pared 1 base from V and 0 bases from J, leaving 9 bases between. The chain's CDR3 is CASSQVLSTNYGYTF. In DNA, the CDR3 is TGTGCCAGCAGCCAAGTTTTGTCGACTAACTATGGCTACACCTTC.

The chain carries TRBV7-3 and TRBJ1-6; no definite D call. The germline CDR1 and CDR2 sequences are SGHTA and FQGTGA. V dropped 0 bases and J dropped 7 bases, with 4 bases sitting between them. CDR3 size: 13 residues. The CDR3: CASSLTQNSPLHF. The CDR3 DNA follows: TGTGCCAGCAGCTTAACCCAGAATTCACCCCTCCACTTT.

This clonotype has only a few counts. In nucleotides, the CDR3 is TGTGCCAGCAGCCACGGGACTAGCGGGGGAGACACAGATACGCAGTATTTT. It translates to CASSHGTSGGDTDTQYF. The chain recombines TRBV7-6 with TRBJ2-3, with 14 bases aligning to TRBD2. This CDR3 comprises 17 residues. V was pared by 5 bases and J by 2 bases, with 6 bases of the junction left unmatched. CDR1 and CDR2 from the germline V gene are SGHVS and FNYEAQ. Supplemented by reference TRBV7-6 and TRBJ2-3, the full variable domain reads GAGVSQSPRYKVTKRGQDVALRCDPISGHVSLYWYRQALGQGPEFLTYFNYEAQQDKSGLPNDRFSAERPEGSISTLTIQRTEQRDSAMYRCASSHGTSGGDTDTQYFGPGTRLTVL.

This clonotype was counted many times. J is TRBJ2-7 and V is TRBV12-3 or TRBV12-4; a possible D gene is TRBD1 (5 bases). CDR3 size: 13 residues. The V gene lost 6 bases and the J gene lost 5 bases, with 14 bases spanning the gap. CDR3 DNA sequence: TGTGCCAGCAGGCCAAACCTAGGGGACGAGCAGTACTTC. The encoded protein is CASRPNLGDEQYF.

This clonotype was found a few times. The V call is TRBV28, the J call TRBJ1-1; perhaps TRBD1 as D (5 bases). The CDR3 runs 15 residues. The V gene lost 6 bases and the J gene lost 5 bases, with 19 bases spanning the gap. The germline CDR1 and CDR2 sequences are MDHEN and SYDVKM. This chain's CDR3 is CASSPPRARLTEAFF. CDR3 nucleotides: TGTGCCAGCAGCCCCCCCAGGGCCCGTCTAACTGAAGCTTTCTTT.

This clonotype has a count of ten or more. V usage is TRBV20-1 and J usage is TRBJ2-3; 7 bases are a match to TRBD2. Losses at the gene ends were 5 bases for V and 3 bases for J; bases not matched to a gene: 11. The germline CDR1 and CDR2 sequences are DFQATT and SNEGSKA (reference sequence). The CDR3 has 15 amino acids. The CDR3 DNA is TGCAGTGCTCGCACTAGCGTCGGTAGGACAGATACGCAGTATTTT. Protein sequence: CSARTSVGRTDTQYF.

This clonotype was observed a handful of times. The chain carries TRBV28 and TRBJ1-1, with 7 bases lining up with TRBD1. Germline assignment: CDR1 MDHEN and CDR2 SYDVKM. V lost 5 bases to trimming and J lost 2 bases; unmatched junction nucleotides: 11. The CDR3 spans 16 residues. The CDR3 is CASSRPLGQLNTEAFF. For the CDR3, the DNA is TGTGCCAGCAGTCGCCCCCTGGGACAGCTAAACACTGAAGCTTTCTTT.

This clonotype has at least ten counts. The chain uses TRBV20-1 and TRBJ2-1; D is possibly TRBD2 (5 bases). This CDR3 is 14 amino acids long. The V end was cut by 3 bases, the J end by 9 bases, with 18 bases between. CDR1 is DFQATT, CDR2 SNEGSKA, per germline (reference sequence). CDR3 protein: CSASRSSSSFEQFF. CDR3 bases: TGCAGTGCTAGTAGGTCGTCTAGCTCGTTTGAGCAGTTCTTC.

This clonotype occurred a few times. The chain links TRBV4-3 to TRBJ2-3, with D maybe TRBD2 (5 bases). Germline V CDR1 and CDR2: LGHNA, YSLEER. CDR3 length: 17 residues. V was clipped by 0 bases and J by 2 bases, with 15 bases between them. CDR3 in amino acids: CASSQDFPGLLTDTQYF. The CDR3 nucleotides read TGCGCCAGCAGCCAAGATTTTCCAGGACTTCTCACAGATACGCAGTATTTT.

This sequence joins TRBV6-1 and TRBJ1-2; no clear D gene. Trimming cost V 7 bases and J 0 bases, with 9 bases left between them. The length of the CDR3 is 13 residues. Germline V gene data show CDR1 as MNHNS and CDR2 as SASEGT. The chain's CDR3 is CASTHMPNYGYTF. For the CDR3, the DNA is TGTGCCAGCACTCATATGCCTAACTATGGCTACACCTTC.

This clonotype was detected a few times. The J gene is TRBJ2-7, the V gene TRBV27; the D is unclear. The CDR3 spans 14 residues. V lost 6 bases, J lost 0 bases, and 12 bases lay in between. The germline V gene has CDR1 MNHEY and CDR2 SMNVEV (reference sequence). The DNA for the CDR3 is TGTGCCAGCAGACCCGACACATCCTCCTACGAGCAGTACTTC. Protein sequence: CASRPDTSSYEQYF.

This clonotype was counted between two and nine times. The gene calls are TRBV2 and TRBJ1-1, with D possibly matching TRBD1 (6 bases). Trimming pared 6 bases from V and 1 base from J, leaving 15 bases between. Germline assignment: CDR1 SNHLY and CDR2 FYNNEI. The CDR3 has 15 residues. In DNA form, the CDR3 reads TGTGCCAGCAGGGACTTCGGACAGCCGAACACTGAAGCTTTCTTT. It specifies CASRDFGQPNTEAFF.

The table lists this clonotype with a few counts. The CDR3 nucleotides are TGTGCCAGCAGCTTGGTGGGGGCCGAGCAGTACTTC. This translates into CASSLVGAEQYF. The rearrangement links TRBV5-4 to TRBJ2-7; TRBD1 might be the D (6 bases). CDR3 length equals 12 residues. The V end lost 0 bases, the J end lost 6 bases, and 7 bases lay between the germline ends. Germline V gene lookup returns CDR1 SGHNT and CDR2 YYREEE (reference sequence).

In its sample, this clonotype was seen many times. The rearrangement uses TRBV27 and TRBJ2-3, with 9 positions matching TRBD2. The CDR3 has 16 amino acids. Germline CDR1 reads MNHEY; CDR2 reads SMNVEV (reference sequence). After removal of 1 base from V and 6 bases from J, the junction contained 8 bases not matched to a gene. The CDR3 loop is CASSLLVSGGRDTQYF. DNA for the CDR3: TGTGCCAGCAGTTTATTAGTTAGCGGGGGACGGGATACGCAGTATTTT.

The V and J genes are TRBV28 and TRBJ2-7; TRBD1 is a possible D gene (5 bases). In germline, CDR1 is MDHEN, CDR2 SYDVKM. Trimming removed 2 bases from V and 3 bases from J, with 11 bases in between. The CDR3 is 14 residues long. The CDR3 sequence is CASSLPRTRYEQYF. DNA for the CDR3: TGTGCCAGCAGTTTACCCCGGACACGCTACGAGCAGTACTTC.